One and the same sample provided the 27 T cell receptor beta chains below, sequenced in a study of tumor and adjacent non-tumor tissue in lung cancer. Three rounds of nested PCR, following a modified ARM-PCR protocol, produced the TCRbeta library. MiXCR, run by TCRdb on the multiplex PCR reads, gives a single entry per CDR3 protein. This sample has 71,000 or so distinct CDR3 sequences, with over 75% found just once. RNA was extracted from bulk tissue without any cell sorting. Sequenced input: lung tumor tissue. The receptor source for this set is a woman in her 50s with non-small cell lung cancer.

The chain combines TRBV9 with TRBJ2-7; 7 bases match TRBD1. V trimming: 4 bases; J trimming: 5 bases; junction bases outside the gene matches: 12. The length of the CDR3 is 15 residues. Germline CDR1 is SGDLS and CDR2 is YYNGEE. This CDR3 reads CASSLAQGDGHEQYF. CDR3 in DNA: TGTGCCAGCAGCCTAGCTCAGGGGGACGGCCACGAGCAGTACTTC. Complete variable domain (other parts from reference TRBV9 and TRBJ2-7): DSGVTQTPKHLITATGQRVTLRCSPRSGDLSVYWYQQSLDQGLQFLIQYYNGEERAKGNILERFSAQQFPDLHSELNLSSLELGDSALYFCASSLAQGDGHEQYFGPGTRLTVT.

The chain employs TRBV7-9 and TRBJ2-7, with D possibly TRBD1 on 5 matching bases. The CDR3 loop spans 11 amino acids. Germline-derived CDR1 and CDR2 are SEHNR and FQNEAQ (reference sequence). V shed 8 bases and J shed 8 bases, with 13 bases lying between them. The CDR3 loop reads CASGKGYKQYF. Written as DNA, the CDR3 is TGTGCCAGCGGCAAGGGGTACAAGCAGTACTTC.

Notes on this clonotype: One end of the junction does not line up with germline, which may come from a read error. This chain joins TRBV20-1 and TRBJ2-1; 9 bases align to TRBD2. There are 19 residues in the CDR3. The germline gives CDR1 DFQATT, CDR2 SNEGSKA (reference sequence). The CDR3 sequence is CSARDSGMLAGCSYNEQSF. The CDR3 DNA reads TGCAGTGCTAGAGATAGCGGTATGCTAGCGGGATGCTCCTATAATGAGCAGTCCTTC.

About this clonotype: The CDR3 does not end in the conserved phenylalanine or tryptophan, so this is likely a read error. The CDR3 DNA sequence: TGCAGCGCTGATAGGAAGGGCATCAGTGAGCAGTTCATC. Protein: CSADRKGISEQFI. The genes are TRBV29-1 and TRBJ2-1; D ambiguous. The germline V gene encodes CDR1 SQVTM and CDR2 ANQGSEA. The CDR3 is 13 residues long. Deletions cut 7 bases from V and 9 bases from J, with 19 bases between.

Concerning this clonotype itself: It is likely a read error, because the conserved phenylalanine at the end of the CDR3 is missing. No DNA is shown, since the ends of the CDR3 on it are uncertain; the CDR3 is the one TCRdb lists. The chain combines TRBV19 with TRBJ1-1; the tabulated D call, TRBD1, remains unverified against the DNA. Germline V lookup: CDR1 LNHDA, CDR2 SQIVND (reference sequence). A total of 13 residues make up the CDR3, ends included. The CDR3 is CVSTKSQGTEALS.

This clonotype appeared a single time. The junction shows a germline mismatch at one end, possibly a read error. The V and J genes are TRBV29-1 and TRBJ2-1, with TRBD2 as a possible D gene (5 bases). CDR1 SQVTM and CDR2 ANQGSEA come from the germline V gene. The CDR3 has 14 amino acids. The CDR3 region has the DNA TGTAGCGCCAGTAGACCTAGCTCCTATAATGAGCAGTTCTTC. This sequence encodes CSASRPSSYNEQFF.

Regarding this clonotype: This is likely a read error, given that the CDR3 carries no conserved phenylalanine or tryptophan at its end. No DNA is shown, since the ends of the CDR3 on it are uncertain; the CDR3 is the one TCRdb lists. CDR3 loop: CASSEAQPGLAGGRMFV. The rearrangement uses TRBV6-1 and TRBJ2-1; TRBD2, the table's D call, was not compared with the DNA. Counting both end residues, the CDR3 totals 17 amino acids. The germline gives CDR1 MNHNS, CDR2 SASEGT.

This chain links TRBV5-1 with TRBJ2-5; perhaps TRBD1 as D (5 bases). Trimming left V 6 bases short and J 5 bases short, with 17 bases between. Germline assignment: CDR1 SGHRS and CDR2 YFSETQ. The CDR3 totals 14 residues. CDR3 sequence reads: CASTLNRFQETQYF. The CDR3 DNA is TGCGCCAGCACTTTGAACAGGTTCCAGGAGACCCAGTACTTC.

As for this clonotype: Sequence at one end of the junction differs from germline and may be a read error. This chain links TRBV4-3 with TRBJ1-3; D is unclear. Germline CDR1 is LGHNA and CDR2 is YSLEER. The CDR3 runs to 15 residues. CDR3 loop: CASSPSSNSGNTKYF. CDR3 DNA sequence: TGCGCCAGTAGCCCAAGCTCTAACTCTGGAAACACCAAATATTTT.

The V and J genes are TRBV20-1 and TRBJ2-7; 7 nucleotides align to TRBD1. CDR3 length: 15 residues. J was trimmed by 1 base and V by 6 bases; bases with no gene match: 12. CDR1 and CDR2 (germline): DFQATT, SNEGSKA (reference sequence). The DNA of the CDR3 is TGCAGTGCCCCAAAGAGGGACAGTCCATCCTACGAGCAGTACTTC. Translation gives CSAPKRDSPSYEQYF.

This clonotype was seen repeatedly, ten times or more. This rearrangement joins TRBV20-1 to TRBJ1-2; D is ambiguous. The germline V gene encodes CDR1 DFQATT and CDR2 SNEGSKA (reference sequence). The CDR3 totals 13 residues. Deletions cut 2 bases from V and 8 bases from J, with 15 bases between. This CDR3 is CSARPPGVTGYTF. CDR3 DNA: TGCAGTGCTAGACCCCCGGGAGTTACCGGCTACACCTTC.

This clonotype has only one observation. A read error may account for a junction end that differs from germline. The J gene is TRBJ2-5, the V gene TRBV20-1, with D tentatively TRBD2 (5 bases). Germline V gene data show CDR1 as DFQATT and CDR2 as SNEGSKA (reference sequence). CDR3 length: 14 residues. The CDR3 DNA is TGCAGTGCTCCAGGAGGAAGTTTAAGAGAGACCGAGTACTTT. Protein sequence: CSAPGGSLRETEYF.

Comments on this clonotype: Without the conserved terminal phenylalanine or tryptophan, this CDR3 likely stems from a read error. The DNA is left out, because the CDR3 cannot be placed on it with certainty; the CDR3 is given as TCRdb lists it. The chain recombines TRBV29-1 with TRBJ1-5; the table's D call, TRBD1, was not checked against the DNA. Germline loops: CDR1 SQVTM, CDR2 ANQGSEA. The CDR3 spans 15 amino acids, including both terminal residues. The CDR3 sequence is CSVALTGNSNQPQRL.

There are many counts of this clonotype. The gene calls are TRBV4-3 and TRBJ1-4; TRBD1 aligns across 7 bases. The CDR3 spans 15 residues. V dropped 4 bases and J dropped 5; count of bases not matched to a gene: 7. The germline V gene has CDR1 LGHNA and CDR2 YSLEER. The CDR3 is CASSLKGQPNEKLFF. The CDR3 DNA is TGCGCCAGCAGCCTGAAGGGACAGCCAAATGAAAAACTGTTTTTT.

Concerning this clonotype itself: One junction end does not reproduce the germline sequence, and a read error may be involved. The rearrangement joins TRBV29-1 to TRBJ2-7; D gene ambiguous. This CDR3 contains 10 residues. Germline V gene lookup returns CDR1 SQVTM and CDR2 ANQGSEA. In DNA form, the CDR3 reads TGCAGCGTTGTACAGCACGAGCAGCATTTC. Its translation: CSVVQHEQHF.

The V call is TRBV28, the J call TRBJ2-7, with D possibly being TRBD1 or TRBD2 (5 bases each). Looked up from germline, CDR1 is MDHEN and CDR2 is SYDVKM. V was clipped by 5 bases and J by 1 base, with 15 bases between them. This CDR3 has 15 residues. CDR3: CASSTSGTASYEQYF. CDR3 DNA: TGTGCCAGCAGTACTAGTGGGACGGCTTCCTACGAGCAGTACTTC.

The rearrangement uses TRBV10-3 and TRBJ1-2; D call uncertain. The CDR3 sequence is 13 residues long. CDR1 is ENHRY, CDR2 SYGVKD, per germline. CDR3 sequence reads: CVIMSADRYGYTF. The CDR3 DNA reads as TGTGTGATCATGTCCGCAGATAGATATGGCTACACCTTC.

The chain combines TRBV10-3 with TRBJ2-5; possible D gene TRBD2, 5 bases. Germline V CDR1 and CDR2: ENHRY, SYGVKD. The V end was cut by 10 bases, the J end by 1 base, with 10 bases between. The CDR3 is made up of 12 amino acids. The CDR3 DNA follows: TGTGCCACCCGGAGGAGCCAAGAGACCCAGTACTTC. Its translation: CATRRSQETQYF.

A note on this clonotype: Sequence at one end of the junction differs from germline and may be a read error. The chain uses TRBV29-1 and TRBJ1-1, with no clear D. The CDR3 is 13 amino acids. Germline V gives CDR1 SQVTM, CDR2 ANQGSEA. CDR3 DNA: TGCAGAGTTGGGCAGGTTTTTTTGACTGAAGCTTTCTTT. It encodes CRVGQVFLTEAFF.

About this clonotype: In this CDR3 the conserved last residue, phenylalanine or tryptophan, is missing, so a read error is likely. In DNA, the CDR3 is TGCGCCAGCAGCCAAGATAAAAGGGACAGGGGCCCCTCCGGGAAGCTGTTTCTT. It yields the protein CASSQDKRDRGPSGKLFL. This rearrangement joins TRBV4-1 to TRBJ2-2; 10 nucleotides align to TRBD1. The CDR3 contains 18 residues. CDR1 is MGHRA, CDR2 YSYEKL, per germline.

Note on this clonotype: One end of the junction varies from germline; a read error may be responsible. The V gene is TRBV4-2, the J gene TRBJ2-1, with unresolved D. The CDR3 extends over 15 amino acids. Germline V gene data show CDR1 as LGHNA and CDR2 as YNFKEQ. The CDR3 DNA reads as TGTGCCAGCAACCAAGATGTGGGAAATGACAATGAGCAGTTCTTC. This codes for CASNQDVGNDNEQFF.

Remarks on this clonotype: An end of the junction differs from the germline gene, which may be a read error. CDR3 DNA: TGTGCCAGTAGTTTGGCTCCTAGCGGGAGGGGCAATGAGCAGTTCTTC. Translating gives CASSLAPSGRGNEQFF. The gene calls are TRBV28 and TRBJ2-1, with 12 positions matching TRBD2. The CDR3 sequence is 16 residues long. CDR1 MDHEN and CDR2 SYDVKM come from the germline V gene. The entire variable domain, with the rest obtained from reference TRBV28 and TRBJ2-1, is as follows: DVKVTQSSRYLVKRTGEKVFLECVQDMDHENMFWYRQDPGLGLRLIYFSYDVKMKEKGDIPEGYSVSREKKERFSLILESASTNQTSMYLCASSLAPSGRGNEQFFGPGTRLTVL.

The chain links TRBV6-1 to TRBJ1-1, with a possible D match to TRBD1 (5 bases). Germline loops: CDR1 MNHNS, CDR2 SASEGT. The germline V and J ends were trimmed by 11 bases and 7 bases, with 23 bases remaining between them. This CDR3 region has 14 residues. CDR3 sequence: CACSFDRAPFEAFF. In DNA, the CDR3 is TGTGCCTGTAGTTTTGACAGAGCTCCATTTGAAGCTTTCTTT.

The chain joins TRBV18 to TRBJ2-7; D is ambiguous. V was cut by 2 bases and J by 3 bases, with 11 bases left in between. CDR1 is KGHSH and CDR2 is LQKENI in the germline V gene. The CDR3 loop spans 14 amino acids. The CDR3 nucleotides are TGTGCCAGCTCACCAAGCTCCGACGGCTACGAGCAGTACGTC. This sequence encodes CASSPSSDGYEQYV.

With respect to this clonotype: The CDR3 does not end in the conserved phenylalanine or tryptophan, so this is likely a read error. V gene TRBV6-6 combines with J gene TRBJ2-3; D is possibly TRBD1 (6 bases). Germline values: CDR1 MNHNY, CDR2 SVGAGI (reference sequence). The CDR3 is 13 residues long. The chain's CDR3 is CTSSYQGTDTQYL. Here the CDR3 DNA reads TGTACCAGCAGTTACCAGGGGACAGATACGCAGTATCTT.

To note about this clonotype: A much larger clone differs by one base, so this may be a read error. The J gene is TRBJ2-1, the V gene TRBV5-1; D is uncertain. CDR3 length: 15 residues. CDR1 and CDR2 (germline): SGHRS, YFSETQ. The CDR3 sequence: CTSSSDGPSYNEQFF. The DNA of the CDR3 is TGCACCAGCAGCTCGGACGGTCCGTCATACAATGAGCAGTTCTTC.

For this clonotype: Compared with germline, one end of the junction differs, possibly owing to a read error. The rearrangement joins TRBV29-1 to TRBJ2-1; the match to TRBD1 covers 7 bases. From germline, CDR1 is SQVTM and CDR2 ANQGSEA. CDR3 size: 14 residues. CDR3 DNA sequence: TGCAGCGTGGGACAGCGGAGCTCCTACAATGAGCAGTTCTTT. Its protein product is CSVGQRSSYNEQFF.